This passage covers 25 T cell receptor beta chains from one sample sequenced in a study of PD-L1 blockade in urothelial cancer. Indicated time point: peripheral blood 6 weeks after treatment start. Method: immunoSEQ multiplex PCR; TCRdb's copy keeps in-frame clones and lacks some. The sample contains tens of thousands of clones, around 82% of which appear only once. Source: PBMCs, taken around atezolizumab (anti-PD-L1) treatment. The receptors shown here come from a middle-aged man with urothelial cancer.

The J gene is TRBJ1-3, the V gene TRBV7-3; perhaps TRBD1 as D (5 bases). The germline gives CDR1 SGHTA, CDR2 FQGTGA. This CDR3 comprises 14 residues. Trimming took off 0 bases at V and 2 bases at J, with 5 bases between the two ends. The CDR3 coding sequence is TGTGCCAGCAGCTTAACAGGGGCTGGAAACACCATATATTTT. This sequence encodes CASSLTGAGNTIYF.

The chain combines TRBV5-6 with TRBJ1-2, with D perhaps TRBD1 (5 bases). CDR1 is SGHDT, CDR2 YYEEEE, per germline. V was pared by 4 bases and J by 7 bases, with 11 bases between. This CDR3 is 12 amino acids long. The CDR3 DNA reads TGTGCCAGCAGCCCGGGGGGTTTTGGCTACACCTTC. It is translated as CASSPGGFGYTF.

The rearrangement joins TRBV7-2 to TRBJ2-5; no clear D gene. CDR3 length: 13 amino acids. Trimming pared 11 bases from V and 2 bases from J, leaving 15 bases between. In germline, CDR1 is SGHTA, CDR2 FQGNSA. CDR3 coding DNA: TGTGCCCACAAAGAACCCCCTCAAGAGACCCAGTACTTC. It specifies CAHKEPPQETQYF.

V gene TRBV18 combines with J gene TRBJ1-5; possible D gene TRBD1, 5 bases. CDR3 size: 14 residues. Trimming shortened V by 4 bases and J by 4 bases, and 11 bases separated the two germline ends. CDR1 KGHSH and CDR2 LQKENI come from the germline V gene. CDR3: CASSLDTPNQPQHF. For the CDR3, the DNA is TGTGCCAGCTCACTGGACACTCCTAATCAGCCCCAGCATTTT.

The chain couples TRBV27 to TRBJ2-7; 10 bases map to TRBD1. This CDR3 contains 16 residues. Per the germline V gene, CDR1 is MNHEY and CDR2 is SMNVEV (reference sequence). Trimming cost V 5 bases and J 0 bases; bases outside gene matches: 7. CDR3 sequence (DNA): TGTGCCAGCAGTCGTGACAGGGGGCATAACTCCTACGAGCAGTACTTC. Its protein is CASSRDRGHNSYEQYF.

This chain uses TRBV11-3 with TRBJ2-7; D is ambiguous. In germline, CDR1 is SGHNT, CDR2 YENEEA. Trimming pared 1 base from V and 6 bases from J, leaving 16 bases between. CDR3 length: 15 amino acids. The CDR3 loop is CASSLGTVPIFEQYF. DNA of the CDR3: TGTGCCAGCAGCTTAGGAACAGTTCCTATTTTCGAGCAGTACTTC.

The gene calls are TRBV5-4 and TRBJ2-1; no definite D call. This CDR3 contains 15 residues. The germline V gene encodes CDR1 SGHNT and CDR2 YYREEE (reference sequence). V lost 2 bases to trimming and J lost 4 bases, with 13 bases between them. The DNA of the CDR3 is TGTGCCAGCAGCTTAGACGGAGCTGGGTACAATGAGCAGTTCTTC. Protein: CASSLDGAGYNEQFF.

DNA for the CDR3: TGCGCCAGCAGCTCAAACAGATACACTGAAGCTTTCTTT. Its translation: CASSSNRYTEAFF. The genes are TRBV4-1 and TRBJ1-1; D not certain. Germline-derived CDR1 and CDR2 are MGHRA and YSYEKL. Trimming left V 5 bases short and J 3 bases short, with 10 bases between. The CDR3 length is 13 residues.

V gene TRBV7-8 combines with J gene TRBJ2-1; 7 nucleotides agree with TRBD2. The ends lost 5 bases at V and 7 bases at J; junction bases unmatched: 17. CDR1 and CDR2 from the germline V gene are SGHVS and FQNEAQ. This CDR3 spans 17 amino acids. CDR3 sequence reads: CASSPSGGSGGRNEQFF. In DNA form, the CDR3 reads TGTGCCAGCAGCCCCTCCGGGGGGAGTGGGGGGAGGAATGAGCAGTTCTTC.

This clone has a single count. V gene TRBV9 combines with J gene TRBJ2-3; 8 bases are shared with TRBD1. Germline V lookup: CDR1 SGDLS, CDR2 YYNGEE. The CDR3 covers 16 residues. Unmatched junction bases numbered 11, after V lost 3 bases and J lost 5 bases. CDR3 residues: CASSAYDRGEIDTQYF. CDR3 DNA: TGTGCCAGCAGCGCCTACGACAGGGGAGAGATAGATACGCAGTATTTT.

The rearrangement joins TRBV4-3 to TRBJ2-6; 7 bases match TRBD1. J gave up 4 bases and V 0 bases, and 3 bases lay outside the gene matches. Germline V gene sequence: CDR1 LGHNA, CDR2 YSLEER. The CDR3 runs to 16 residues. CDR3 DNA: TGCGCCAGCAGCCAAGAGACAGGGACAGGGGCCAACGTCCTGACTTTC. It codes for CASSQETGTGANVLTF.

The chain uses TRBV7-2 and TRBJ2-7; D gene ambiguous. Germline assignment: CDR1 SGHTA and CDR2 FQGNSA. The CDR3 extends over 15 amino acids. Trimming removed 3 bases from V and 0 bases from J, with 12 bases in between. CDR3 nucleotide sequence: TGTGCCAGCAGCTTCCAGACTCGTAGCTCCTACGAGCAGTACTTC. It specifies CASSFQTRSSYEQYF.

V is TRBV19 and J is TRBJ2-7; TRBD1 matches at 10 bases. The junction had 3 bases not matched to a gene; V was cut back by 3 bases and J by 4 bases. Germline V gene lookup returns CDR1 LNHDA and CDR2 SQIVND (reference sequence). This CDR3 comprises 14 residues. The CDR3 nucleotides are TGTGCCAGTAGTATCCGGGACAGGGGTTACGAGCAGTACTTC. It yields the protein CASSIRDRGYEQYF.

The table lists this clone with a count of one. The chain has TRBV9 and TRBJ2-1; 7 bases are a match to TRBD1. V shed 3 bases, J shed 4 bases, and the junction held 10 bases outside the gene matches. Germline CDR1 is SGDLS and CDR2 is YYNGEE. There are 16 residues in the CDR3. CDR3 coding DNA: TGTGCCAGCAGCGCCGCGCGAGGGGGCTTTTACAATGAGCAGTTCTTC. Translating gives CASSAARGGFYNEQFF.

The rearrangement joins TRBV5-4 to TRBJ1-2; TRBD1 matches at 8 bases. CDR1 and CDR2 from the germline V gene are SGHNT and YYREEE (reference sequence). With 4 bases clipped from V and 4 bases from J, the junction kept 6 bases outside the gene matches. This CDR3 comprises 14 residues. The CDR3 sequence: CASSHGTGFYGYTF. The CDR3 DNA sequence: TGTGCCAGCAGCCACGGGACAGGTTTCTATGGCTACACCTTC.

CDR3 amino acids: CASRFPGLGGETQYF. The CDR3 bases are TGTGCCAGCAGATTCCCGGGACTAGGGGGAGAGACCCAGTACTTC. The chain carries TRBV9 and TRBJ2-5; 8 nucleotides line up with TRBD2. J gave up 4 bases and V 5 bases, and 10 bases lay outside the gene matches. Germline CDR1 is SGDLS and CDR2 is YYNGEE. The CDR3 length is 15 residues.

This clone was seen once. The CDR3 DNA is TGTGCCAGCAGCTTGGCCGGGACAGGGGTTGCCGGGGAGCTGTTTTTT. It codes for CASSLAGTGVAGELFF. The V call is TRBV5-4, the J call TRBJ2-2, with 10 bases identical to TRBD1. Germline values: CDR1 SGHNT, CDR2 YYREEE (reference sequence). This CDR3 region has 16 residues. Trimming removed 0 bases from V and 6 bases from J; junction bases left unmatched: 5. Drawing the rest from reference TRBV5-4 and TRBJ2-2, the complete variable domain is ETGVTQSPTHLIKTRGQQVTLRCSSQSGHNTVSWYQQALGQGPQFIFQYYREEENGRGNFPPRFSGLQFPNYSSELNVNALELDDSALYLCASSLAGTGVAGELFFGEGSRLTVL.

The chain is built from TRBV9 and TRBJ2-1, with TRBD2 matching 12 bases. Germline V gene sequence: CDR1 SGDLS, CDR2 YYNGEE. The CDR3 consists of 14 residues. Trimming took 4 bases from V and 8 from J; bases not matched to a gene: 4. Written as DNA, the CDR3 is TGTGCCAGCAGCATAGGGACTAGCGGGTATGAGCAGTTCTTC. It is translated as CASSIGTSGYEQFF.

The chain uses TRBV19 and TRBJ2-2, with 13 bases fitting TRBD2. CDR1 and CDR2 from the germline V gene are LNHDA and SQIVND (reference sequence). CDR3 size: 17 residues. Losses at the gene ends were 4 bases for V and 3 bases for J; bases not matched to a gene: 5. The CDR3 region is CASSKTSGGADTGELFF. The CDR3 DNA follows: TGTGCCAGTAGTAAAACTAGCGGGGGGGCCGACACCGGGGAGCTGTTTTTT. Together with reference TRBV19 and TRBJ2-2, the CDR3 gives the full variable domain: DGGITQSPKYLFRKEGQNVTLSCEQNLNHDAMYWYRQDPGQGLRLIYYSQIVNDFQKGDIAEGYSVSREKKESFPLTVTSAQKNPTAFYLCASSKTSGGADTGELFFGEGSRLTVL.

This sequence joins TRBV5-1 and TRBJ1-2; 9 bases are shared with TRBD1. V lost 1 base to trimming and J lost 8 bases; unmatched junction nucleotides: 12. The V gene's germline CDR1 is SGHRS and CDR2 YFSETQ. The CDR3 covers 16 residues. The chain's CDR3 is CASSLSGQGPVYGYTF. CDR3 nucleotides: TGCGCCAGCAGCTTGTCGGGACAGGGCCCTGTTTACGGCTACACCTTC.

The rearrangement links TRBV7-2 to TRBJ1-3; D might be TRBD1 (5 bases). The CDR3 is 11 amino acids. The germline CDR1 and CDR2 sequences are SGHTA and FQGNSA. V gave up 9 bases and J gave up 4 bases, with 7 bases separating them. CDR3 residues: CASGGGNTIYF. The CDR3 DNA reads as TGTGCCAGTGGGGGGGGAAACACCATATATTTT. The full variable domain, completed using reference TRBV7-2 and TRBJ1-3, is GAGVSQSPSNKVTEKGKDVELRCDPISGHTALYWYRQSLGQGLEFLIYFQGNSAPDKSGLPSDRFSAERTGGSVSTLTIQRTQQEDSAVYLCASGGGNTIYFGEGSWLTVV.

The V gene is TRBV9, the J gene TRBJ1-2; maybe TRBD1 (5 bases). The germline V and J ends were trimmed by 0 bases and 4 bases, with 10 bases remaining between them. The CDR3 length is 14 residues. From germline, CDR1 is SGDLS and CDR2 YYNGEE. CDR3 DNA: TGTGCCAGCAGCGTAGAGAAGGGGCCCTATGGCTACACCTTC. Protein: CASSVEKGPYGYTF.

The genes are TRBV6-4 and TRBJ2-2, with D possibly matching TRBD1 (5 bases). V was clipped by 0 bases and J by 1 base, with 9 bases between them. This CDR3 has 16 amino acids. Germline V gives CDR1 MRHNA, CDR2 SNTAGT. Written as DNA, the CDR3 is TGTGCCAGCAGTGACTCGCCAGGGTTGAACACCGGGGAGCTGTTTTTT. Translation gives CASSDSPGLNTGELFF.

The CDR3 nucleotides read TGTGCCAGCAGTGAAAGGGACAGGGGGCGGGAGCAGTACTTC. Protein: CASSERDRGREQYF. This chain uses TRBV6-1 with TRBJ2-7; 12 bases line up with TRBD1. Germline trimming cut 2 bases from V and 7 bases from J; bases unmatched to any gene: 3. This CDR3 comprises 14 residues. Germline lookup yields CDR1 MNHNS and CDR2 SASEGT.

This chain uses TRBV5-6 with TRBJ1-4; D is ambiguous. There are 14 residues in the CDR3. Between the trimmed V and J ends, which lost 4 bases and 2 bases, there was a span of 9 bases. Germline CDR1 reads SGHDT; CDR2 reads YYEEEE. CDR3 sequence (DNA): TGTGCCAGCAGCACACGTCCGACTAATGAAAAACTGTTTTTT. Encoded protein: CASSTRPTNEKLFF.